These 30 T cell receptor beta chains came from one sample sequenced in a study of blood T cell repertoires in COVID-19. The assay was immunoSEQ multiplex PCR, and TCRdb's table has in-frame clones only and misses some. The sample has under 90,000 clones; around nine tenths are singletons. What was sequenced was peripheral blood. The receptors here all came from a man between 65 and 85 years old with active or convalescent COVID-19.

The J gene is TRBJ1-5, the V gene TRBV7-8; TRBD1 might be the D (5 bases). Trimming took off 5 bases at V and 9 bases at J, with 20 bases between the two ends. The CDR3 consists of 15 residues. CDR1 and CDR2 from the germline V gene are SGHVS and FQNEAQ. CDR3 nucleotide sequence: TGTGCCAGCAGCCCACGGGAGGGACTCCTCGCGCCCCAGCATTTT. It yields the protein CASSPREGLLAPQHF.

The chain has TRBV3-1 (or the pseudogene TRBV3-2) and TRBJ2-5; D gene ambiguous. CDR1 LGHDT and CDR2 YNNKEL come from the germline V gene (reference sequence). The V end lost 4 bases, the J end lost 5 bases, and 11 bases lay between the germline ends. The CDR3 has 13 residues. The CDR3 protein is CASSPQSRETQYF. CDR3 DNA: TGTGCCAGCAGCCCCCAATCTCGGGAGACCCAGTACTTC.

This chain uses TRBV7-6 with TRBJ2-3; 7 positions match TRBD1. Germline CDR1 and CDR2: SGHVS and FNYEAQ. The CDR3 is 13 amino acids. V lost 3 bases to trimming and J lost 9 bases; unmatched junction nucleotides: 6. DNA for the CDR3: TGTGCCAGCAGCTTTACAGGGGTAGAGACGCAGTATTTT. Translation: CASSFTGVETQYF.

This clone was counted a single time. V and J are TRBV9 and TRBJ2-7; D is possibly TRBD1 (5 bases). Germline V gene lookup returns CDR1 SGDLS and CDR2 YYNGEE. V lost 3 bases and J lost 4, with 8 bases in between. This CDR3 is built from 12 residues. In DNA form, the CDR3 reads TGTGCCAGCAGCGGAAAGGGGTACGAGCAGTACTTC. This translates into CASSGKGYEQYF.

The count of this clone is one. The V gene is TRBV24-1, the J gene TRBJ2-5, with a weak D call TRBD1 (7 bases). The CDR3 is 15 amino acids. Trimming removed 10 bases at V and 5 bases at J, with 22 bases between. CDR1 KGHDR and CDR2 SFDVKD come from the germline V gene. The CDR3 DNA reads TGTGCCACTTCCAGGAGGGGGCTCGGATCGGAGACCCAGTACTTC. Its translation: CATSRRGLGSETQYF.

V usage is TRBV5-4 and J usage is TRBJ1-2, with D possibly TRBD1 on 5 matching bases. The germline CDR1 and CDR2 sequences are SGHNT and YYREEE (reference sequence). V was clipped by 4 bases and J by 4 bases, with 8 bases between them. The CDR3 spans 12 residues. Written as DNA, the CDR3 is TGTGCCAGCAGCGAAACAGGCTATGGCTACACCTTC. Protein: CASSETGYGYTF.

The genes are TRBV11-2 and TRBJ2-7; D unclear. There are 13 residues in the CDR3. Trimming took 3 bases from V and 5 from J, leaving 11 bases between them. The germline V gene encodes CDR1 SGHAT and CDR2 FQNNGV. DNA for the CDR3: TGTGCCAGCAGCTTTGGCTGGGCGAACGAGCAGTACTTC. Its translation: CASSFGWANEQYF.

This clone turned up a few times. The sample holds other DNA sequences that translate to the same CDR3. The chain has TRBV29-1 and TRBJ2-2; D is undetermined. In germline, CDR1 is SQVTM, CDR2 ANQGSEA. The CDR3 has 13 amino acids. V was clipped by 4 bases and J by 0 bases, with 6 bases between them. The CDR3 nucleotides read TGCAGCGTTGTTACAGCGAACACCGGGGAGCTGTTTTTT. Protein product: CSVVTANTGELFF.

The chain uses TRBV28 and TRBJ1-2; D unclear. V gave up 8 bases and J gave up 8 bases, with 18 bases separating them. Germline values: CDR1 MDHEN, CDR2 SYDVKM. The CDR3 spans 13 residues. The CDR3 region has the DNA TGTGCCAGCTCAGTGGAGGGAGTTCGAGGCTACACCTTC. Protein sequence: CASSVEGVRGYTF.

V and J are TRBV4-2 and TRBJ1-4, with 9 nucleotides matching TRBD1. Trimming cost V 5 bases and J 8 bases; bases outside gene matches: 6. The germline CDR1 and CDR2 sequences are LGHNA and YNFKEQ. The CDR3 runs to 14 residues. The CDR3 bases are TGTGCCAGCAGCTATGACAGGGGGGGGGAAAAACTGTTTTTT. As protein: CASSYDRGGEKLFF.

This sequence joins TRBV28 and TRBJ2-5; 11 bases align to TRBD2. The CDR3 sequence is 18 residues long. Germline CDR1 reads MDHEN; CDR2 reads SYDVKM. J lost 1 base, V lost 6 bases, and 13 bases had no gene match. The CDR3 DNA follows: TGTGCCAGCAGCACCCGTGGAGCGGGACTAGCGGCCCAAGAGACCCAGTACTTC. Translation gives CASSTRGAGLAAQETQYF.

This clone occurred once. This chain joins TRBV11-3 and TRBJ2-7; 7 bases match TRBD1. Trimming at V came to 5 bases and at J to 6 bases, leaving 7 bases not matched to a gene. This CDR3 has 13 residues. In germline, CDR1 is SGHNT, CDR2 YENEEA. The CDR3 loop is CASSADHRGEQYF. CDR3 sequence (DNA): TGTGCCAGCAGCGCAGACCACAGGGGCGAGCAGTACTTC.

J is TRBJ2-3 and V is TRBV6-1, with 10 bases identical to TRBD2. The ends lost 4 bases at V and 3 bases at J; junction bases unmatched: 7. Germline assignment: CDR1 MNHNS and CDR2 SASEGT. The length of the CDR3 is 16 residues. In nucleotides, the CDR3 is TGTGCCAGCAGTGTCTGGCCTAGCGGGGGTACAGATACGCAGTATTTT. Amino acid sequence: CASSVWPSGGTDTQYF.

This clone has only a few counts. The chain has TRBV10-1 and TRBJ1-2; D ambiguous. Germline CDR1 WNHNN, CDR2 SYGVQD (reference sequence). The CDR3 has 13 amino acids. Trimming removed 2 bases from V and 2 bases from J, with 6 bases in between. The CDR3 nucleotides read TGCGCCAGCAGTGAGGCCAGGAACTATGGCTACACCTTC. This codes for CASSEARNYGYTF.

J is TRBJ1-3 and V is TRBV9; 8 bases align to TRBD1. V gave up 2 bases and J gave up 0 bases; unmatched junction bases: 7. Germline V lookup: CDR1 SGDLS, CDR2 YYNGEE. The CDR3 runs 17 residues. As DNA, the CDR3 is TGTGCCAGCAGCGTCGTAGGACAGGGAAGCTCTGGAAACACCATATATTTT. Translating gives CASSVVGQGSSGNTIYF.

The V gene is TRBV2, the J gene TRBJ1-5, with 9 bases lining up with TRBD1. The J segment lost 4 bases and the V segment lost 4 bases, leaving 8 bases of the junction unmatched. The germline gives CDR1 SNHLY, CDR2 FYNNEI. The CDR3 is 16 amino acids. The CDR3 protein is CASSAGQGVGNQPQHF. As DNA, the CDR3 is TGTGCCAGCAGTGCGGGACAGGGAGTGGGTAATCAGCCCCAGCATTTT.

The J gene is TRBJ2-3, the V gene TRBV4-2; 9 nucleotides align to TRBD2. The V gene's germline CDR1 is LGHNA and CDR2 YNFKEQ. Trimming took 2 bases from V and 4 from J; bases not matched to a gene: 7. The CDR3 has 16 residues. The CDR3 loop reads CASSQTGLAMADTQYF. For the CDR3, the DNA is TGTGCCAGCAGCCAAACGGGACTAGCCATGGCAGATACGCAGTATTTT.

The rearrangement links TRBV2 to TRBJ2-1; D might be TRBD1 (5 bases). The length of the CDR3 is 13 residues. The ends were cut back, 3 bases at V and 10 bases at J, with 13 bases in the middle. Germline CDR1 is SNHLY and CDR2 is FYNNEI. The chain's CDR3 is CASSDRRTNEQFF. In DNA, the CDR3 is TGTGCCAGCAGTGATCGGCGGACAAACGAGCAGTTCTTC.

The chain combines TRBV29-1 with TRBJ2-3, with a tentative D call TRBD2 (5 bases). Per germline, CDR1 SQVTM and CDR2 ANQGSEA. The CDR3 totals 14 residues. Trimming shortened V by 1 base and J by 1 base, and 9 bases separated the two germline ends. The CDR3 bases are TGCAGCGTTGAAGGGGAGACCGGCACAGATACGCAGTATTTT. As protein: CSVEGETGTDTQYF.

The chain combines TRBV20-1 with TRBJ2-7; D perhaps matches TRBD2 (5 bases). V was clipped by 0 bases and J by 7 bases, with 7 bases between them. Looked up from germline, CDR1 is DFQATT and CDR2 is SNEGSKA (reference sequence). CDR3 length equals 11 residues. DNA of the CDR3: TGCAGTGCTAGAGATCGCGGGGAGCAGTACTTC. Its protein is CSARDRGEQYF.

This clone was recorded once. This sequence joins TRBV7-9 and TRBJ2-1; the match to TRBD2 covers 9 bases. The J segment lost 4 bases and the V segment lost 8 bases, leaving 15 bases of the junction unmatched. The length of the CDR3 is 17 residues. The V gene's germline CDR1 is SEHNR and CDR2 FQNEAQ (reference sequence). Here the CDR3 reads CASLGTSLSPGYNEQFF. Written as DNA, the CDR3 is TGTGCCAGCCTCGGGACTAGCCTATCCCCCGGGTACAATGAGCAGTTCTTC.

This clone was seen only a few times. The genes are TRBV10-2 and TRBJ2-1; 11 positions agree with TRBD2. Germline V CDR1 and CDR2: WSHSY, SAAADI. This CDR3 is built from 15 residues. Trimming at V came to 4 bases and at J to 5 bases, leaving 4 bases not matched to a gene. Here the CDR3 reads CASSGSGGAHNEQFF. DNA of the CDR3: TGCGCCAGCAGTGGTAGCGGGGGGGCCCACAATGAGCAGTTCTTC.

The chain recombines TRBV10-3 with TRBJ2-7, with TRBD1 as a possible D gene (5 bases). Germline CDR1 reads ENHRY; CDR2 reads SYGVKD. This CDR3 is 14 amino acids long. V gave up 5 bases and J gave up 1 base, with 12 bases separating them. In DNA form, the CDR3 reads TGTGCCATCAGTCTCAGGGATAAGTCCTACGAGCAGTACTTC. Its protein product is CAISLRDKSYEQYF.

The V call is TRBV20-1, the J call TRBJ1-3; D not certain. The germline V and J ends were trimmed by 6 bases and 0 bases, with 6 bases remaining between them. The CDR3 contains 12 residues. Germline V CDR1 and CDR2: DFQATT, SNEGSKA (reference sequence). DNA for the CDR3: TGCAGTGCCAGTCTCTCTGGAAACACCATATATTTT. Amino acid sequence: CSASLSGNTIYF.

The CDR3: CASSPSGGRGYEQYF. The CDR3 DNA reads TGTGCCAGCAGCCCCTCGGGGGGGAGGGGCTACGAGCAGTACTTC. The rearrangement uses TRBV7-2 and TRBJ2-7; TRBD2 agrees at 8 bases. V lost 5 bases and J lost 3; bases outside the gene matches: 9. This CDR3 has 15 residues. CDR1 and CDR2 (germline): SGHTA, FQGNSA.

V usage is TRBV7-9 and J usage is TRBJ2-5, with 11 nucleotides matching TRBD2. J gave up 3 bases and V 3 bases, and 3 bases lay outside the gene matches. The CDR3 contains 15 residues. Per the germline V gene, CDR1 is SEHNR and CDR2 is FQNEAQ (reference sequence). CDR3 in DNA: TGTGCCAGCAGCTTTCCGACTAGCGGGGAAGAGACCCAGTACTTC. Its protein product is CASSFPTSGEETQYF.

The chain employs TRBV7-2 and TRBJ2-1; D might be TRBD2 (6 bases). The V end was cut by 5 bases, the J end by 6 bases, with 14 bases between. Germline V CDR1 and CDR2: SGHTA, FQGNSA. The CDR3 is made up of 14 amino acids. Here the CDR3 DNA reads TGTGCCAGCAGCAGTCCGGGACTCGTCAATGAGCAGTTCTTC. The encoded protein is CASSSPGLVNEQFF.

The chain couples TRBV5-5 to TRBJ2-2; TRBD2 matches at 14 bases. CDR3 length: 16 amino acids. The trim removed 5 bases at V and 4 bases at J, leaving 4 bases unmatched. CDR1 SGHKS and CDR2 YYEKEE come from the germline V gene (reference sequence). For the CDR3, the DNA is TGTGCCAGCAGTTCCGGACTAGCGGGGGGCACCGGGGAGCTGTTTTTT. Its translation: CASSSGLAGGTGELFF.

This chain uses TRBV7-8 with TRBJ1-1; 7 bases agree with TRBD1. This CDR3 has 16 residues. Looked up from germline, CDR1 is SGHVS and CDR2 is FQNEAQ. Trimming removed 0 bases from V and 6 bases from J; junction bases left unmatched: 10. This CDR3 is CASSLAGVGGIAEAFF. The DNA of the CDR3 is TGTGCCAGCAGCTTAGCCGGTGTAGGGGGCATAGCTGAAGCTTTCTTT.

Note on this clone: One junction end does not reproduce the germline sequence, and a read error may be involved. This rearrangement joins TRBV3-1 (or the pseudogene TRBV3-2) to TRBJ1-2; 8 nucleotides agree with TRBD1. This CDR3 contains 14 residues. Germline V lookup: CDR1 LGHDT, CDR2 YNNKEL (reference sequence). CDR3 sequence: CASSPGGAGYSYTF. CDR3 DNA: TGTGCCAGCAGCCCAGGGGGCGCCGGCTATAGCTACACCTTC.